These T cell receptor beta chains were read from a single sample in a study of graft-versus-host responses after intestinal transplantation. Data came from immunoSEQ multiplex PCR; TCRdb stores just in-frame clones and leaves some out. The sample consists of around 35,000 clones, about 85% of them appearing once. This material consisted of ileum tissue, taken almost 210 days after intestinal transplant. These receptors were obtained from a human patient who received an intestinal transplant, so some T cells may come from the graft donor. Both conserved end residues are part of each CDR3. The D gene is left open where the match is weak. For some rows the clone size is stated as once, few or many, or as a class when expanded; others skip it.

v_gene: TRBV5-6; abundance: few; d_gene: NA; j_gene: TRBJ1-4; CDR3aa: CASSSRAPNEKLFF; CDR3nt: TGTGCCAGCAGCTCCAGGGCACCTAATGAAAAACTGTTTTTT
v_gene: TRBV5-4; abundance: few; d_gene: NA; j_gene: TRBJ2-3; CDR3aa: CASSLSDGATQYF; CDR3nt: TGTGCCAGCAGCTTGTCAGATGGGGCTACGCAGTATTTT
v_gene: TRBV7-7; abundance: NA; d_gene: NA; j_gene: TRBJ2-7; CDR3aa: CASSGGAESSYEQYF; CDR3nt: TGTGCTAGCAGCGGCGGGGCAGAGAGCTCCTACGAGCAGTACTTC
v_gene: TRBV27; abundance: NA; d_gene: NA; j_gene: TRBJ2-7; CDR3aa: CASRNAVGYEQYF; CDR3nt: TGTGCCAGCAGGAATGCCGTGGGCTACGAGCAGTACTTC
v_gene: TRBV28; abundance: NA; d_gene: NA; j_gene: TRBJ1-5; CDR3aa: CASSLYGQLNSNQPQHF; CDR3nt: TGTGCCAGCAGTTTATACGGGCAGTTAAATAGCAATCAGCCCCAGCATTTT
v_gene: TRBV27; abundance: NA; d_gene: NA; j_gene: TRBJ1-3; CDR3aa: CASSLRTAVSGNTIYF; CDR3nt: TGTGCCAGCAGTTTACGGACGGCGGTCTCTGGAAACACCATATATTTT
v_gene: TRBV6-5; abundance: NA; d_gene: NA; j_gene: TRBJ1-5; CDR3aa: CASSYAPPRRAQHF; CDR3nt: TGTGCCAGCAGTTACGCGCCCCCTCGGAGAGCCCAGCATTTT
v_gene: TRBV28; abundance: NA; d_gene: NA; j_gene: TRBJ1-2; CDR3aa: CASSFTGSLYGYTF; CDR3nt: TGTGCCAGCAGTTTTACGGGCAGCCTCTATGGCTACACCTTC
v_gene: TRBV27; abundance: NA; d_gene: NA; j_gene: TRBJ1-5; CDR3aa: CASSTRALDQPQHF; CDR3nt: TGTGCCAGCAGTACCCGGGCCCTGGATCAGCCCCAGCATTTT
v_gene: TRBV7-2; abundance: NA; d_gene: TRBD2; j_gene: TRBJ2-1; CDR3aa: CASSFLAGISEQFF; CDR3nt: TGTGCCAGCAGCTTCCTAGCGGGGATTAGTGAGCAGTTCTTC
v_gene: TRBV10-3; abundance: few; d_gene: TRBD1; j_gene: TRBJ2-3; CDR3aa: CAISESGTGADTQYF; CDR3nt: TGTGCCATCAGTGAGTCCGGGACAGGGGCAGATACGCAGTATTTT
v_gene: TRBV5-1; abundance: NA; d_gene: NA; j_gene: TRBJ2-3; CDR3aa: CASSLAVGQSRRRQYF; CDR3nt: TGCGCCAGCAGCTTGGCCGTGGGTCAGAGTAGGAGGAGGCAGTATTTT
v_gene: TRBV9; abundance: NA; d_gene: TRBD1; j_gene: TRBJ1-4; CDR3aa: CASSATGLGSEKLFF; CDR3nt: TGTGCCAGCAGCGCGACAGGGCTTGGGAGTGAAAAACTGTTTTTT
v_gene: TRBV6-5; abundance: NA; d_gene: TRBD2; j_gene: TRBJ2-7; CDR3aa: CASSDGRASYEQYF; CDR3nt: TGTGCCAGCAGTGACGGGAGGGCCTCCTACGAGCAGTACTTC
v_gene: TRBV2; abundance: NA; d_gene: NA; j_gene: TRBJ2-7; CDR3aa: CASSGGRGYEQYF; CDR3nt: TGTGCCAGCAGTGGGGGCAGGGGTTACGAGCAGTACTTC
v_gene: TRBV5-1; abundance: NA; d_gene: NA; j_gene: TRBJ1-2; CDR3aa: CASSLSGRYGYTF; CDR3nt: TGCGCCAGCAGCTTGTCAGGGAGGTATGGCTACACCTTC
v_gene: TRBV27; abundance: NA; d_gene: NA; j_gene: TRBJ2-2; CDR3aa: CASSLTIGELFF; CDR3nt: TGTGCCAGCAGTCTCACCATCGGGGAGCTGTTTTTT
v_gene: TRBV27; abundance: NA; d_gene: TRBD2; j_gene: TRBJ2-7; CDR3aa: CASSAPGLAGGPYEQYF; CDR3nt: TGTGCCAGCAGTGCCCCGGGACTAGCGGGAGGGCCCTACGAGCAGTACTTC
v_gene: TRBV5-6; abundance: NA; d_gene: TRBD2; j_gene: TRBJ2-5; CDR3aa: CASSLAGLAGVPQYF; CDR3nt: TGTGCCAGCAGCTTGGCCGGACTAGCGGGAGTCCCCCAGTACTTC
v_gene: TRBV28; abundance: NA; d_gene: TRBD1; j_gene: TRBJ2-7; CDR3aa: CASTLGGTGGNEQYF; CDR3nt: TGTGCCAGCACCCTGGGCGGGACAGGGGGTAACGAGCAGTACTTC
v_gene: TRBV27; abundance: NA; d_gene: NA; j_gene: TRBJ2-4; CDR3aa: CASSLSMLGIQYF; CDR3nt: TGTGCCAGCAGTTTATCGATGTTGGGCATTCAGTACTTC
v_gene: TRBV2; abundance: NA; d_gene: TRBD1; j_gene: TRBJ1-6; CDR3aa: CAVRQGRDSPLHF; CDR3nt: TGTGCCGTACGACAGGGGAGGGATTCACCCCTCCACTTT
v_gene: TRBV27; abundance: NA; d_gene: TRBD2; j_gene: TRBJ2-3; CDR3aa: CASSLCPILIAGVCTDTQYF; CDR3nt: TGTGCCAGCAGTTTATGCCCAATTCTAATAGCGGGAGTTTGCACAGATACGCAGTATTTT
v_gene: TRBV10-2; abundance: few; d_gene: NA; j_gene: TRBJ2-1; CDR3aa: CASSVLNEQFF; CDR3nt: TGCGCCAGCAGTGTTCTTAATGAGCAGTTCTTC
v_gene: TRBV7-9; abundance: NA; d_gene: NA; j_gene: TRBJ1-4; CDR3aa: CASSLEDARTGKLFF; CDR3nt: TGTGCCAGCAGCTTAGAGGACGCTAGAACCGGAAAACTGTTTTTT
v_gene: TRBV2; abundance: NA; d_gene: NA; j_gene: TRBJ2-2; CDR3aa: CASSEPGANTGELFF; CDR3nt: TGTGCCAGCAGTGAGCCAGGCGCGAACACCGGGGAGCTGTTTTTT
v_gene: TRBV10-1; abundance: NA; d_gene: NA; j_gene: TRBJ1-3; CDR3aa: CASTEPRENSGNTIYF; CDR3nt: TGCGCCAGCACCGAACCCAGGGAGAACTCTGGAAACACCATATATTTT
v_gene: TRBV30; abundance: NA; d_gene: TRBD1; j_gene: TRBJ1-2; CDR3aa: CAWGTGSYGYTF; CDR3nt: TGTGCCTGGGGGACAGGGAGCTATGGCTACACCTTC
v_gene: TRBV7-8; abundance: NA; d_gene: NA; j_gene: TRBJ1-1; CDR3aa: CASSLGGLQFNTEAFF; CDR3nt: TGTGCCAGCAGCTTAGGGGGCTTACAGTTTAACACTGAAGCTTTCTTT
v_gene: TRBV4-2; abundance: once; d_gene: NA; j_gene: TRBJ1-2; CDR3aa: CASSQDQGNYGYTF; CDR3nt: TGTGCCAGCAGCCAAGATCAAGGAAACTATGGCTACACCTTC
v_gene: TRBV6-4; abundance: NA; d_gene: NA; j_gene: TRBJ2-5; CDR3aa: CASSDLRETQYF; CDR3nt: TGTGCCAGCAGTGACCTCCGAGAGACCCAGTACTTC
v_gene: TRBV5-1; abundance: NA; d_gene: TRBD2; j_gene: TRBJ2-7; CDR3aa: CASSLAGGPLEQYF; CDR3nt: TGCGCCAGCAGCTTAGCGGGAGGGCCCCTCGAGCAGTACTTC
v_gene: TRBV6-1; abundance: NA; d_gene: TRBD1; j_gene: TRBJ2-7; CDR3aa: CASSEAGTGMLDEQYF; CDR3nt: TGTGCCAGCAGTGAAGCTGGGACAGGGATGTTGGACGAGCAGTACTTC
v_gene: TRBV19; abundance: NA; d_gene: NA; j_gene: TRBJ2-4; CDR3aa: CASSLQAVKNIQYF; CDR3nt: TGTGCCAGTAGTTTACAGGCCGTAAAAAACATTCAGTACTTC
v_gene: TRBV29-1; abundance: NA; d_gene: TRBD2; j_gene: TRBJ2-1; CDR3aa: CSVEEGREGQFF; CDR3nt: TGCAGCGTTGAAGAAGGGCGGGAGGGCCAGTTCTTC
v_gene: TRBV19; abundance: NA; d_gene: NA; j_gene: TRBJ2-4; CDR3aa: CASSIGAKNIQYF; CDR3nt: TGTGCCAGTAGTATAGGGGCGAAAAACATTCAGTACTTC
v_gene: TRBV28; abundance: NA; d_gene: TRBD2; j_gene: TRBJ2-7; CDR3aa: CASSFPASFRTSGLPYEQYF; CDR3nt: TGTGCCAGCAGTTTTCCCGCGTCGTTTCGAACTAGCGGGCTTCCTTACGAGCAGTACTTC
v_gene: TRBV7-9; abundance: NA; d_gene: NA; j_gene: TRBJ1-1; CDR3aa: CASSHTTNQGAFF; CDR3nt: TGTGCCAGCAGCCATACGACAAATCAGGGAGCTTTCTTT
v_gene: TRBV19; abundance: NA; d_gene: TRBD1; j_gene: TRBJ1-2; CDR3aa: CASSPRGGTGFQRINYGYTF; CDR3nt: TGTGCCAGTAGTCCTAGGGGGGGGACAGGATTCCAGAGAATCAACTATGGCTACACCTTC
v_gene: TRBV20-1; abundance: NA; d_gene: NA; j_gene: TRBJ2-7; CDR3aa: CSARRGVEQYF; CDR3nt: TGCAGTGCCCGTCGAGGGGTCGAGCAGTACTTC
v_gene: TRBV27; abundance: once; d_gene: NA; j_gene: TRBJ2-2; CDR3aa: CASSFLAGELFF; CDR3nt: TGTGCCAGCAGTTTCCTGGCCGGGGAGCTGTTTTTT
v_gene: TRBV29-1; abundance: NA; d_gene: TRBD2; j_gene: TRBJ2-1; CDR3aa: CSVPSGRAGEQFF; CDR3nt: TGCAGCGTACCTAGCGGGAGGGCCGGTGAGCAGTTCTTC
v_gene: TRBV9; abundance: NA; d_gene: NA; j_gene: TRBJ1-2; CDR3aa: CASSLSYYGYTF; CDR3nt: TGTGCCAGCAGCCTAAGCTACTATGGCTACACCTTC
v_gene: TRBV28; abundance: NA; d_gene: NA; j_gene: TRBJ2-4; CDR3aa: CASSRLGAKNIQYF; CDR3nt: TGTGCCAGCAGCCGATTGGGAGCCAAAAACATTCAGTACTTC
v_gene: TRBV27; abundance: NA; d_gene: NA; j_gene: TRBJ2-7; CDR3aa: CASSFRTVNSNYEQYF; CDR3nt: TGTGCCAGCAGTTTCCGGACCGTTAACTCCAATTACGAGCAGTACTTC
v_gene: TRBV28; abundance: NA; d_gene: NA; j_gene: TRBJ1-5; CDR3aa: CASSLKLQPQHF; CDR3nt: TGTGCCAGCAGTTTAAAGCTTCAGCCCCAGCATTTT
v_gene: TRBV28; abundance: NA; d_gene: NA; j_gene: TRBJ2-7; CDR3aa: CASSSSGRIYEQYF; CDR3nt: TGTGCCAGCAGTTCCTCGGGACGGATCTACGAGCAGTACTTC